Shown below are 21 T cell receptor beta chains from a single sample sequenced in a study of T cells in Graves' hyperthyroidism and ophthalmopathy. The investigators amplified TCR beta CDR3 regions from RNA transcripts. The HTBI primer set served for first-round RT-PCR of the TCR CDR3. Each CDR3 protein gets one entry after TCRdb re-called the multiplex PCR reads with MiXCR. The sample has approximately 600,000 distinct CDR3 sequences, about 17% seen once. Sample: blood. These receptors came from a woman in her 30s with Graves' hyperthyroidism.

A few counts support this clonotype. V gene TRBV7-2 combines with J gene TRBJ2-7; D remains ambiguous. V dropped 5 bases and J dropped 6 bases, with 14 bases sitting between them. CDR3 length equals 13 residues. Per the germline V gene, CDR1 is SGHTA and CDR2 is FQGNSA. The CDR3 here is CASSQTRLGEQYF. The CDR3 DNA reads as TGTGCCAGCAGCCAAACTCGATTGGGCGAGCAGTACTTC.

Comments on this clonotype: Given a much more abundant clone one base away, this may be a read error. The chain has TRBV3-1 and TRBJ2-7; D ambiguous. Germline V gene sequence: CDR1 LGHDT, CDR2 YNNKEL (reference sequence). The CDR3 is made up of 12 amino acids. This chain's CDR3 is CASSQEKDDQYF. DNA for the CDR3: TGTGCCAGCAGCCAAGAGAAGGACGACCAGTACTTC.

The chain links TRBV19 to TRBJ1-1; D ambiguous. The CDR3 consists of 11 residues. With 8 bases removed from V and 9 bases from J, the gap between germline ends came to 13 bases. CDR1 LNHDA and CDR2 SQIVND come from the germline V gene (reference sequence). The CDR3 loop is CASGRRTQAFF. In DNA, the CDR3 is TGTGCCAGTGGTAGACGGACCCAAGCTTTCTTT.

This clonotype was detected only once. The genes are TRBV12-5 and TRBJ2-1, with no clear D. The V gene lost 6 bases and the J gene lost 4 bases, with 7 bases spanning the gap. The CDR3 totals 12 residues. Germline V gene data show CDR1 as LGHNT and CDR2 as FRNRAP. The CDR3 loop reads CASGQVYNEQFF. The DNA for the CDR3 is TGTGCTAGTGGCCAGGTATACAATGAGCAGTTCTTC.

The chain couples TRBV4-3 to TRBJ2-4, with unresolved D. CDR1 is LGHNA, CDR2 YSLEER, per germline. V lost 0 bases and J lost 0, with 6 bases in between. The CDR3 runs 15 residues. The CDR3 sequence is CASSQDALAKNIQYF. CDR3 coding DNA: TGCGCCAGCAGCCAAGATGCCCTAGCCAAAAACATTCAGTACTTC.

The CDR3 DNA reads TGTGCCAGCAGTCCGGGGGGGGGGGGACAGGCGATCGGGGAGACCCAGTACTTC. It yields the protein CASSPGGGGQAIGETQYF. The V and J genes are TRBV28 and TRBJ2-5; D is tentatively TRBD1 or TRBD2 (8 bases each). V lost 5 bases and J lost 5, with 27 bases in between. Germline loops: CDR1 MDHEN, CDR2 SYDVKM. CDR3 size: 18 residues.

This clonotype was detected ten times or more. The rearrangement links TRBV5-8 to TRBJ1-5; D is unclear. Germline V lookup: CDR1 SGHTS, CDR2 YDEGEE. CDR3 length equals 14 residues. Trimming took 1 base from V and 7 from J, leaving 12 bases between them. The CDR3 loop is CASSLLERRQPQHF. DNA of the CDR3: TGTGCCAGCAGCTTGCTAGAACGTCGACAGCCCCAGCATTTT.

This clonotype was detected many times. The CDR3 sequence: CASSPAFRGSDEQFF. CDR3 DNA: TGTGCCAGCAGCCCAGCCTTTCGGGGGAGCGATGAGCAGTTCTTC. The chain links TRBV11-2 to TRBJ2-1; a possible D gene is TRBD2 (6 bases). V was shortened by 5 bases and J by 8 bases, with 19 bases between the two germline ends. The germline V gene has CDR1 SGHAT and CDR2 FQNNGV. The CDR3 length is 15 residues.

This clonotype has just a few counts. This chain uses TRBV27 with TRBJ2-6, with D maybe TRBD1 (6 bases). The CDR3 has 17 residues. The ends were cut back, 7 bases at V and 0 bases at J, with 16 bases in the middle. Germline CDR1 reads MNHEY; CDR2 reads SMNVEV (reference sequence). CDR3 sequence (DNA): TGTGCCAGCAAGCGGACAGCAGTTTTCTCTGGGGCCAACGTCCTGACTTTC. Translating gives CASKRTAVFSGANVLTF.

This clonotype was observed many times. The chain employs TRBV19 and TRBJ1-5; TRBD1 is a possible D gene (5 bases). Per germline, CDR1 LNHDA and CDR2 SQIVND (reference sequence). CDR3 length: 16 amino acids. V shed 4 bases and J shed 2 bases, with 15 bases lying between them. The DNA for the CDR3 is TGTGCCAGTAGTACCTTTCCGACAGAGGGCAATCAGCCCCAGCATTTT. Its protein product is CASSTFPTEGNQPQHF.

Many counts were recorded for this clonotype. The chain carries TRBV29-1 and TRBJ2-1; TRBD2 agrees at 12 bases. V gave up 6 bases and J gave up 4 bases; unmatched junction bases: 4. The V gene's germline CDR1 is SQVTM and CDR2 ANQGSEA. The CDR3 length is 14 residues. The CDR3: CSVLAGGLYNEQFF. CDR3 DNA: TGCAGCGTGCTAGCGGGAGGGCTGTACAATGAGCAGTTCTTC.

This clonotype was counted once. The J gene is TRBJ2-7, the V gene TRBV9; D uncertain. The germline CDR1 and CDR2 sequences are SGDLS and YYNGEE. The V end lost 1 base, the J end lost 0 bases, and 8 bases lay between the germline ends. The CDR3 consists of 14 residues. The CDR3 coding sequence is TGTGCCAGCAGCGTACACCCCAGCTCCTACGAGCAGTACTTC. Protein: CASSVHPSSYEQYF.

This clonotype was seen repeatedly, ten times or more. The chain recombines TRBV18 with TRBJ1-5; D not certain. The CDR3 consists of 13 residues. V was clipped by 3 bases and J by 3 bases, with 6 bases between them. CDR1 KGHSH and CDR2 LQKENI come from the germline V gene. The CDR3 nucleotides read TGTGCCAGCTCACCTTACACCAATCAGCCCCAGCATTTT. Its protein product is CASSPYTNQPQHF.

This clonotype has a single count. The gene calls are TRBV19 and TRBJ2-1; D may be TRBD2 (5 bases). V shed 3 bases and J shed 10 bases, with 13 bases lying between them. The germline V gene encodes CDR1 LNHDA and CDR2 SQIVND (reference sequence). There are 13 residues in the CDR3. CDR3 coding DNA: TGTGCCAGTAGTATGGGTGCAACGGGGGAGCAGTTCTTC. Translating gives CASSMGATGEQFF.

This clonotype was seen a handful of times. The chain has TRBV18 and TRBJ2-3; 14 nucleotides agree with TRBD2. V gave up 3 bases and J gave up 0 bases; unmatched junction bases: 2. From germline, CDR1 is KGHSH and CDR2 LQKENI. The CDR3 loop spans 17 amino acids. The chain's CDR3 is CASSPGLAGVSTDTQYF. CDR3 nucleotides: TGTGCCAGCTCACCGGGACTAGCGGGAGTGAGCACAGATACGCAGTATTTT.

This clonotype has a handful of counts. The gene calls are TRBV25-1 and TRBJ2-5; TRBD1 is a possible D gene (5 bases). Deletions cut 1 base from V and 2 bases from J, with 8 bases between. Germline values: CDR1 MGHDK, CDR2 SYGVNS. The CDR3 is made up of 14 amino acids. The CDR3 loop is CASSEWGTQETQYF. Here the CDR3 DNA reads TGTGCCAGCAGTGAATGGGGCACTCAAGAGACCCAGTACTTC.

Concerning this clonotype itself: The conserved phenylalanine or tryptophan normally closing the CDR3 is absent here, so this likely arose from a read error. The chain has TRBV7-9 and TRBJ1-1, with D maybe TRBD1 (5 bases). V shed 8 bases and J shed 3 bases, with 16 bases lying between them. This CDR3 is built from 14 residues. In germline, CDR1 is SEHNR, CDR2 FQNEAQ (reference sequence). CDR3 protein: CASESGGLDTEAFS. CDR3 DNA: TGTGCCAGCGAATCTGGGGGGTTGGACACTGAAGCTTTCTCT.

The genes are TRBV28 and TRBJ2-7; 9 nucleotides align to TRBD1. CDR1 is MDHEN and CDR2 is SYDVKM in the germline V gene. The CDR3 spans 13 residues. The V and J ends lost 10 bases and 1 base, in that order; junction bases with no gene match: 5. CDR3 coding DNA: TGTGCCACCAAGACAGGGGGGTCCTACGAGCAGTACTTC. Its protein is CATKTGGSYEQYF.

This clonotype has just a few counts. The chain employs TRBV6-1 and TRBJ1-1, with 9 positions matching TRBD1. The CDR3 loop spans 13 amino acids. From germline, CDR1 is MNHNS and CDR2 SASEGT. V shed 7 bases and J 5 bases; nucleotides not matched to a gene: 5. The CDR3 DNA reads TGTGCCAGCACCGGGACAGGGCGGACTGAAGCTTTCTTT. Protein product: CASTGTGRTEAFF.

The chain couples TRBV18 to TRBJ1-2; TRBD1 matches 7 bases. Germline CDR1 and CDR2: KGHSH and LQKENI. Unmatched junction bases numbered 9, after V lost 0 bases and J lost 8 bases. The CDR3 length is 15 residues. CDR3 loop: CASSPPIGRGSGYTF. As DNA, the CDR3 is TGTGCCAGCTCACCACCGATTGGCAGGGGGTCCGGCTACACCTTC.

Remarks on this clonotype: One end of the junction fails to match germline, which may point to a read error. CDR3 amino acids: CASTLVGFDTEAFF. The CDR3 nucleotides are TGTGCCAGCACCTTGGTCGGGTTCGACACTGAAGCTTTCTTT. This chain connects TRBV5-6 to TRBJ1-1, with unresolved D. Per the germline V gene, CDR1 is SGHDT and CDR2 is YYEEEE. The CDR3 has 14 amino acids.